These 12 T cell receptor beta chains were all obtained from the same sample, sequenced in a study of PD-1 blockade in classical Hodgkin lymphoma. Relapse was seen in all patients after autologous stem cell transplantation, and brentuximab vedotin exposure was variable. Here immunoSEQ multiplex PCR was the method, and the copy in TCRdb shows in-frame clones only, minus some. The sample consists of around 99,000 clones, around 81% of them appearing once. The material was peripheral blood mononuclear cells (PBMCs), obtained before the second cycle of nivolumab. The receptors derive from a human donor with classical Hodgkin lymphoma.

This clone was recorded only once. This rearrangement joins TRBV10-3 to TRBJ2-2; D is ambiguous. Germline values: CDR1 ENHRY, CDR2 SYGVKD. V shed 4 bases and J shed 0 bases, with 6 bases lying between them. This CDR3 comprises 14 residues. The CDR3: CAISGTSNTGELFF. In DNA form, the CDR3 reads TGTGCCATCAGTGGGACCTCGAACACCGGGGAGCTGTTTTTT.

The chain employs TRBV9 and TRBJ2-2, with 8 bases that match TRBD1. Germline lookup yields CDR1 SGDLS and CDR2 YYNGEE. The length of the CDR3 is 15 residues. With V trimmed by 0 bases and J by 6 bases, 4 bases remained unmatched. CDR3 amino acids: CASSVDRGVPGELFF. In DNA, the CDR3 is TGTGCCAGCAGCGTAGACAGGGGGGTTCCCGGGGAGCTGTTTTTT.

The V and J genes are TRBV6-6 and TRBJ2-2, with TRBD1 matching over 8 bases. The germline V gene has CDR1 MNHNY and CDR2 SVGAGI (reference sequence). Losses at the gene ends were 6 bases for V and 6 bases for J; bases not matched to a gene: 3. The CDR3 sequence is 13 residues long. CDR3 bases: TGTGCCAGCAGGTGGACAGGGCCCGGGGAGCTGTTTTTT. This encodes CASRWTGPGELFF.

The gene calls are TRBV19 and TRBJ2-1, with TRBD2 identical over 7 bases. The ends lost 7 bases at V and 6 bases at J; junction bases unmatched: 12. The CDR3 has 15 amino acids. The germline V gene encodes CDR1 LNHDA and CDR2 SQIVND (reference sequence). The CDR3 DNA reads TGTGCCAGTACCCCACTAGCGACCCTCGGCAATGAGCAGTTCTTC. Protein product: CASTPLATLGNEQFF.

The chain employs TRBV10-3 and TRBJ2-7, with 10 nucleotides matching TRBD1. CDR3 length equals 15 residues. From germline, CDR1 is ENHRY and CDR2 SYGVKD. V lost 6 bases and J lost 6; bases outside the gene matches: 11. The chain's CDR3 is CAIRSGTGDLVEQYF. DNA for the CDR3: TGTGCCATCAGGTCCGGGACAGGGGATTTGGTCGAGCAGTACTTC.

The chain links TRBV7-2 to TRBJ1-1; 8 bases match TRBD1. The CDR3 loop spans 16 amino acids. Losses at the gene ends were 3 bases for V and 0 bases for J; bases not matched to a gene: 6. Germline CDR1 reads SGHTA; CDR2 reads FQGNSA. The CDR3 bases are TGTGCCAGCAGCTTTTCCTCGACAGGGGTGAACACTGAAGCTTTCTTT. Translated, it gives CASSFSSTGVNTEAFF. Together with reference TRBV7-2 and TRBJ1-1, the CDR3 gives the full variable domain: GAGVSQSPSNKVTEKGKDVELRCDPISGHTALYWYRQSLGQGLEFLIYFQGNSAPDKSGLPSDRFSAERTGGSVSTLTIQRTQQEDSAVYLCASSFSSTGVNTEAFFGQGTRLTVV.

The chain couples TRBV5-1 to TRBJ2-2; 7 bases match TRBD1. Germline lookup yields CDR1 SGHRS and CDR2 YFSETQ. V lost 0 bases and J lost 4; bases outside the gene matches: 3. The CDR3 covers 15 residues. The CDR3: CASSLVNRGTGELFF. The CDR3 DNA reads as TGCGCCAGCAGCTTGGTAAACAGGGGCACCGGGGAGCTGTTTTTT.

This chain uses TRBV10-3 with TRBJ2-2; 9 bases agree with TRBD2. The V gene end was trimmed by 10 bases and the J gene end by 7 bases; junction bases not matched to a gene: 7. Germline CDR1 reads ENHRY; CDR2 reads SYGVKD. The CDR3 length is 13 residues. CDR3 DNA: TGTGCCAATAGCGGGAGTGGAAACGGGGAGCTGTTTTTT. Translated: CANSGSGNGELFF.

The chain employs TRBV29-1 and TRBJ1-4; maybe TRBD1 (5 bases). The germline V gene has CDR1 SQVTM and CDR2 ANQGSEA. The CDR3 contains 12 residues. DNA for the CDR3: TGCAGTGGTTTATCAGGGAATGAAAAACTGTTTTTT. This codes for CSGLSGNEKLFF. The full variable domain, its missing parts supplied by reference TRBV29-1 and TRBJ1-4, is SAVISQKPSRDICQRGTSLTIQCQVDSQVTMMFWYRQQPGQSLTLIATANQGSEATYESGFVIDKFPISRPNLTFSTLTVSNMSPEDSSIYLCSGLSGNEKLFFGSGTQLSVL.

This chain links TRBV2 with TRBJ1-4; TRBD1 matches 8 bases. V lost 2 bases, J lost 10 bases, and 9 bases stayed unmatched. Germline CDR1 SNHLY, CDR2 FYNNEI. This CDR3 region has 15 residues. CDR3 DNA sequence: TGTGCCAGCAGTGAATGGGGGACAGGACGTGGAAAACTGTTTTTT. Protein sequence: CASSEWGTGRGKLFF.

The CDR3 loop reads CASSPDGGRYGYTF. The CDR3 nucleotides read TGTGCCAGCAGCCCCGACGGGGGGCGCTATGGCTACACCTTC. The chain carries TRBV5-4 and TRBJ1-2; tentative D call: TRBD1 (6 bases). V was cut by 4 bases and J by 4 bases, with 14 bases left in between. The germline CDR1 and CDR2 sequences are SGHNT and YYREEE (reference sequence). The CDR3 is 14 residues long.

This clone has more than one count but fewer than ten. The J gene is TRBJ1-2, the V gene TRBV30; D might be TRBD1 (5 bases). CDR3 length equals 13 residues. Germline V gives CDR1 GTSNPN, CDR2 SVGIG (reference sequence). V shed 0 bases and J shed 5 bases, with 10 bases lying between them. The CDR3 DNA is TGTGCCTGGAGTGTGGGAGGGGCGTATGGCTACACCTTC. The encoded protein is CAWSVGGAYGYTF.